Following are 31 T cell receptor beta chains from one sample sequenced in a study of T-cell reconstitution after alpha-beta-depleted transplantation in children. During its preparation, the TCRbeta library received unique molecular identifiers. Each CDR3 protein gets one entry after TCRdb re-called the PCR reads with MiXCR. The sample yields 200,000 to 250,000 distinct CDR3 sequences, 9% to 10% seen once. This specimen consisted of PBMCs from the stem cell graft donor, obtained from the stem cell graft. These receptor sequences come from a human donor who donated a stem cell graft to a child with SCID.

This clonotype has at least ten counts. The chain couples TRBV7-9 to TRBJ2-3; 9 bases map to TRBD1. J gave up 8 bases and V 2 bases, and 8 bases lay outside the gene matches. The length of the CDR3 is 15 residues. CDR1 is SEHNR and CDR2 is FQNEAQ in the germline V gene (reference sequence). The CDR3 coding sequence is TGTGCCAGCAGCTTAACGGGACAGGGCTCTCCTACGCAGTATTTT. This codes for CASSLTGQGSPTQYF. The whole variable domain, remainder taken from reference TRBV7-9 and TRBJ2-3, is DTGVSQNPRHKITKRGQNVTFRCDPISEHNRLYWYRQTLGQGPEFLTYFQNEAQLEKSRLLSDRFSAERPKGSFSTLEIQRTEQGDSAMYLCASSLTGQGSPTQYFGPGTRLTVL.

This clonotype showed up many times. This rearrangement joins TRBV12-3 or TRBV12-4 to TRBJ1-1, with D perhaps TRBD1 (5 bases). V shed 6 bases and J shed 2 bases, with 13 bases lying between them. The CDR3 extends over 14 amino acids. The CDR3 nucleotides read TGTGCCAGCAGGCTAGCAGGGCTAAACACTGAAGCTTTCTTT. It encodes CASRLAGLNTEAFF.

The table lists this clonotype with many counts. This chain links TRBV4-3 with TRBJ1-5; D gene uncertain. The CDR3 loop spans 16 amino acids. Trimming pared 4 bases from V and 2 bases from J, leaving 15 bases between. CDR1 is LGHNA, CDR2 YSLEER, per germline. DNA of the CDR3: TGCGCCAGCAGCCCTCGCCTGGACCAGGGCAATCAGCCCCAGCATTTT. It specifies CASSPRLDQGNQPQHF.

This clonotype was seen many times. The V gene is TRBV12-3 or TRBV12-4, the J gene TRBJ2-3; the match to TRBD1 covers 9 bases. The ends lost 7 bases at V and 3 bases at J; junction bases unmatched: 8. This CDR3 comprises 15 residues. CDR3 region: CASTRTGARTDTQYF. The DNA for the CDR3 is TGTGCCAGCACCCGGACAGGGGCTCGGACAGATACGCAGTATTTT.

Ten or more counts support this clonotype. This chain uses TRBV5-1 with TRBJ2-5, with no clear D. With 0 bases removed from V and 5 bases from J, the gap between germline ends came to 5 bases. Per the germline V gene, CDR1 is SGHRS and CDR2 is YFSETQ. The CDR3 is 12 residues long. The CDR3 DNA reads as TGCGCCAGCAGCTTGGTTGCGGAGACCCAGTACTTC. As protein: CASSLVAETQYF.

The table lists this clonotype with many counts. This chain links TRBV28 with TRBJ2-3; D unresolved. The CDR3 is 12 amino acids. Trimming shortened V by 6 bases and J by 2 bases, and 6 bases separated the two germline ends. Per the germline V gene, CDR1 is MDHEN and CDR2 is SYDVKM. CDR3 bases: TGTGCCAGCAGCCAACTCACAGATACGCAGTATTTT. Amino acid sequence: CASSQLTDTQYF.

This clonotype came up many times. V gene TRBV4-3 combines with J gene TRBJ2-5, with a weak D call TRBD2 (5 bases). CDR1 is LGHNA, CDR2 YSLEER, per germline. This CDR3 is 15 amino acids long. V gave up 0 bases and J gave up 5 bases, with 13 bases separating them. In DNA, the CDR3 is TGCGCCAGCAGCCAAGATAAAGCGGTGGGTGAGACCCAGTACTTC. It encodes CASSQDKAVGETQYF.

This clonotype has at least ten counts. The rearrangement uses TRBV12-3 or TRBV12-4 and TRBJ1-5, with D perhaps TRBD1 (6 bases). The CDR3 has 14 residues. V was shortened by 3 bases and J by 6 bases, with 12 bases between the two germline ends. The CDR3 region has the DNA TGTGCCAGCAGTTTCGGACTACAGGGTCAGCCCCAGCATTTT. Amino acids: CASSFGLQGQPQHF.

This clonotype showed up just a few times. This rearrangement joins TRBV24-1 to TRBJ2-1; 9 bases align to TRBD2. The germline V gene encodes CDR1 KGHDR and CDR2 SFDVKD. J lost 4 bases, V lost 0 bases, and 3 bases had no gene match. The CDR3 extends over 16 amino acids. In DNA, the CDR3 is TGTGCCACCAGTGATTTGAGCGGGGGGCCGTACAATGAGCAGTTCTTC. It codes for CATSDLSGGPYNEQFF.

This clonotype was observed many times. This chain links TRBV5-1 with TRBJ2-5, with D perhaps TRBD2 (5 bases). The germline V gene has CDR1 SGHRS and CDR2 YFSETQ. Between the trimmed V and J ends, which lost 2 bases and 5 bases, there was a span of 13 bases. The CDR3 runs to 14 residues. The CDR3 DNA is TGCGCCAGCAGCTTTGGACTGACCCGCGAGACCCAGTACTTC. Its protein product is CASSFGLTRETQYF.

This clonotype was counted many times. The V call is TRBV20-1, the J call TRBJ2-2, with unresolved D. V gave up 0 bases and J gave up 6 bases, with 8 bases separating them. Germline CDR1 is DFQATT and CDR2 is SNEGSKA (reference sequence). The CDR3 runs 13 residues. The CDR3 sequence is CSARERKAGELFF. CDR3 bases: TGCAGTGCTAGAGAGAGGAAAGCCGGGGAGCTGTTTTTT.

This clonotype was detected ten times or more. One end of the junction does not line up with germline, which may come from a read error. The chain has TRBV5-1 and TRBJ2-5; D is perhaps TRBD1 (5 bases). The germline V gene encodes CDR1 SGHRS and CDR2 YFSETQ. There are 13 residues in the CDR3. Written as DNA, the CDR3 is TGCGCCAGCAGACCGGACACCGAAGAAACCCAGTACTTC. This gives the protein CASRPDTEETQYF.

This clonotype was seen a few times. The rearrangement links TRBV12-3 or TRBV12-4 to TRBJ1-4; 8 bases agree with TRBD1. V shed 6 bases, J shed 8 bases, and the junction held 5 bases outside the gene matches. CDR3 size: 13 residues. CDR3 residues: CASSRGPKEKLFF. The CDR3 DNA is TGTGCCAGCAGCAGGGGGCCAAAGGAAAAACTGTTTTTT.

This clonotype turned up a few times. The chain combines TRBV2 with TRBJ2-3, with TRBD1 matching 9 bases. From germline, CDR1 is SNHLY and CDR2 FYNNEI. The CDR3 extends over 15 amino acids. The V gene end was trimmed by 1 base and the J gene end by 5 bases; junction bases not matched to a gene: 4. The CDR3 nucleotides read TGTGCCAGCAGTGAAGGGACAGGGGATCAAGATACGCAGTATTTT. This encodes CASSEGTGDQDTQYF.

This clonotype appeared many times. The gene calls are TRBV9 and TRBJ2-2; the match to TRBD2 covers 9 bases. The V gene's germline CDR1 is SGDLS and CDR2 YYNGEE. The V segment lost 0 bases and the J segment 7 bases; nucleotides outside the gene matches: 7. The CDR3 is 16 amino acids. CDR3 DNA: TGTGCCAGCAGCGTAGTGGGTAGCGGGGGCTTCGGGGAGCTGTTTTTT. Its protein is CASSVVGSGGFGELFF.

This clonotype was seen ten or more times. The chain links TRBV28 to TRBJ2-7; the D gene could be TRBD1 or TRBD2 (5 bases each). V lost 10 bases and J 3 bases, leaving 22 bases between the germline ends. CDR1 MDHEN and CDR2 SYDVKM come from the germline V gene. The CDR3 extends over 15 amino acids. The CDR3 sequence: CAIQSSGTGYYEQYF. The CDR3, as DNA: TGTGCCATCCAGTCCTCCGGGACGGGATACTACGAGCAGTACTTC.

This clonotype was detected many times. The CDR3 DNA reads as TGTGCCAGCAGCCAAGCTTGGACTAGCGGTTTTTGGCGAACAGATACGCAGTATTTT. Amino acids: CASSQAWTSGFWRTDTQYF. This sequence joins TRBV14 and TRBJ2-3; 10 bases are a match to TRBD2. CDR1 SGHDN and CDR2 FVKESK come from the germline V gene. The CDR3 loop spans 19 amino acids. Trimming removed 1 base from V and 3 bases from J; junction bases left unmatched: 13.

The V call is TRBV18, the J call TRBJ1-1; a possible D gene is TRBD1 (5 bases). The germline CDR1 and CDR2 sequences are KGHSH and LQKENI. This CDR3 is 13 amino acids long. Between the trimmed V and J ends, which lost 4 bases and 3 bases, there was a span of 9 bases. As DNA, the CDR3 is TGTGCCAGCTCACAGGGGAAAGACACTGAAGCTTTCTTT. Translation gives CASSQGKDTEAFF. The full variable domain, in which reference TRBV18 and TRBJ1-1 provide the parts outside the CDR3, is NAGVMQNPRHLVRRRGQEARLRCSPMKGHSHVYWYRQLPEEGLKFMVYLQKENIIDESGMPKERFSAEFPKEGPSILRIQQVVRGDSAAYFCASSQGKDTEAFFGQGTRLTVV.

In this sample, this clonotype turned up many times. The rearrangement joins TRBV7-8 to TRBJ1-3, with no clear D. The ends were cut back, 1 base at V and 0 bases at J, with 13 bases in the middle. This CDR3 has 17 amino acids. Germline V CDR1 and CDR2: SGHVS, FQNEAQ. The CDR3 DNA reads as TGTGCCAGCAGCTTAGGGGCGCAGGCAACCTCTGGAAACACCATATATTTT. Protein product: CASSLGAQATSGNTIYF.

Comment on this clonotype: A single base separates this from a much larger clone, so it may be a read error. This chain uses TRBV12-3 or TRBV12-4 with TRBJ2-3, with TRBD1 as a possible D gene (5 bases). The CDR3 totals 13 residues. CDR3 in DNA: TGTGCCAGCGTGAGACAGCTCACAGATGCGCAGTATTTT. It encodes CASVRQLTDAQYF.

The CDR3 nucleotides are TGTGCCAGCACCATAAGACAGGGAGGCACTGAAGCTTTCTTT. This codes for CASTIRQGGTEAFF. The V and J genes are TRBV6-2 or TRBV6-3 and TRBJ1-1, with 7 bases that match TRBD1. The J segment lost 4 bases and the V segment lost 7 bases, leaving 9 bases of the junction unmatched. Germline-derived CDR1 and CDR2 are MNHEY and SVGEGT. There are 14 residues in the CDR3.

This clonotype was seen at least ten times. The rearrangement joins TRBV7-9 to TRBJ2-7; 10 nucleotides match TRBD1. CDR1 SEHNR and CDR2 FQNEAQ come from the germline V gene (reference sequence). The length of the CDR3 is 13 residues. Trimming at V came to 3 bases and at J to 6 bases, leaving 2 bases not matched to a gene. The CDR3 nucleotides are TGTGCCAGCAGCTTCCGGGACAGGGGCGAGCAGTACTTC. Amino acids: CASSFRDRGEQYF. The entire variable domain, with the rest obtained from reference TRBV7-9 and TRBJ2-7, is as follows: DTGVSQNPRHKITKRGQNVTFRCDPISEHNRLYWYRQTLGQGPEFLTYFQNEAQLEKSRLLSDRFSAERPKGSFSTLEIQRTEQGDSAMYLCASSFRDRGEQYFGPGTRLTVT.

This clonotype was observed many times. This chain uses TRBV9 with TRBJ2-3; D is perhaps TRBD2 (6 bases). Per germline, CDR1 SGDLS and CDR2 YYNGEE. V lost 2 bases and J lost 6, with 13 bases in between. This CDR3 has 14 residues. The CDR3: CASSVAGGRDTQYF. CDR3 nucleotide sequence: TGTGCCAGCAGCGTCGCCGGGGGTAGGGATACGCAGTATTTT.

This clonotype was counted at least ten times. CDR3 DNA: TGCGCCAGCAGCGAGGGGACCTTAGATACGCAGTATTTT. Residues: CASSEGTLDTQYF. The chain uses TRBV5-1 and TRBJ2-3; D may be TRBD1 or TRBD2 (5 bases each). The germline gives CDR1 SGHRS, CDR2 YFSETQ. This CDR3 comprises 13 residues. The V gene lost 4 bases and the J gene lost 5 bases, with 11 bases spanning the gap.

Note on this clonotype: A read error is possible here, since a much larger clone lies one base away. CDR3 in DNA: TGTGCCAGCAGTCCAGATACAGGGTTCCACGAGCAGTACTTC. This sequence encodes CASSPDTGFHEQYF. The chain carries TRBV27 and TRBJ2-7; a weak D match, TRBD1 (6 bases). Between the trimmed V and J ends, which lost 5 bases and 5 bases, there was a span of 16 bases. Germline V lookup: CDR1 MNHEY, CDR2 SMNVEV (reference sequence). This CDR3 spans 14 amino acids.

This clonotype was found many times. The chain couples TRBV2 to TRBJ1-1, with a weak D call TRBD1 (5 bases). Trimming left V 4 bases short and J 1 base short, with 13 bases between. The CDR3 covers 15 residues. The V gene's germline CDR1 is SNHLY and CDR2 FYNNEI. CDR3 DNA sequence: TGTGCCAGCAGTGTATACCTGAGGGGGAACACTGAAGCTTTCTTT. This translates into CASSVYLRGNTEAFF.

This clonotype was counted ten times or more. The genes are TRBV5-1 and TRBJ2-7; no clear D gene. Germline CDR1 reads SGHRS; CDR2 reads YFSETQ. The CDR3 totals 12 residues. Trimming stripped 4 bases from V and 3 bases from J, with 8 bases between. DNA of the CDR3: TGCGCCAGCAGCCCCAGGAGCTACGAGCAGTACTTC. Translated, it gives CASSPRSYEQYF.

In its sample, this clonotype was seen many times. The chain couples TRBV15 to TRBJ1-1; D is ambiguous. CDR3 length: 13 amino acids. Trimming took 0 bases from V and 4 from J, leaving 6 bases between them. CDR1 and CDR2 (germline): LNHNV, YYDKDF (reference sequence). The CDR3 region has the DNA TGTGCCACCAGCAGAGATGTGGGCACTGAAGCTTTCTTT. It codes for CATSRDVGTEAFF.

Many counts were recorded for this clonotype. A read error may produce the germline difference seen at one junction end. This rearrangement joins TRBV3-1 to TRBJ2-2; the D is unclear. CDR3 length equals 13 residues. Germline V CDR1 and CDR2: LGHDT, YNNKEL (reference sequence). The CDR3 DNA is TGCGCCAGCAGCCCGTTGGACACCGGGGAGCTGTTTTTT. Its translation is CASSPLDTGELFF.

This clonotype came up many times. The V call is TRBV5-1, the J call TRBJ2-6; D might be TRBD1 or TRBD2, each matching 5 bases. This CDR3 region has 13 residues. The germline V gene encodes CDR1 SGHRS and CDR2 YFSETQ. Trimming stripped 4 bases from V and 10 bases from J, with 12 bases between. This CDR3 is CASSARDGNVLTF. CDR3 nucleotide sequence: TGCGCCAGCAGCGCAAGGGACGGTAACGTCCTGACTTTC.

This clonotype appeared many times. V gene TRBV3-1 combines with J gene TRBJ1-2, with 7 bases fitting TRBD1. This CDR3 has 14 residues. The trim removed 4 bases at V and 0 bases at J, leaving 2 bases unmatched. Germline assignment: CDR1 LGHDT and CDR2 YNNKEL (reference sequence). DNA of the CDR3: TGTGCCAGCAGCCGACAGGGAGCTAACTATGGCTACACCTTC. This translates into CASSRQGANYGYTF.